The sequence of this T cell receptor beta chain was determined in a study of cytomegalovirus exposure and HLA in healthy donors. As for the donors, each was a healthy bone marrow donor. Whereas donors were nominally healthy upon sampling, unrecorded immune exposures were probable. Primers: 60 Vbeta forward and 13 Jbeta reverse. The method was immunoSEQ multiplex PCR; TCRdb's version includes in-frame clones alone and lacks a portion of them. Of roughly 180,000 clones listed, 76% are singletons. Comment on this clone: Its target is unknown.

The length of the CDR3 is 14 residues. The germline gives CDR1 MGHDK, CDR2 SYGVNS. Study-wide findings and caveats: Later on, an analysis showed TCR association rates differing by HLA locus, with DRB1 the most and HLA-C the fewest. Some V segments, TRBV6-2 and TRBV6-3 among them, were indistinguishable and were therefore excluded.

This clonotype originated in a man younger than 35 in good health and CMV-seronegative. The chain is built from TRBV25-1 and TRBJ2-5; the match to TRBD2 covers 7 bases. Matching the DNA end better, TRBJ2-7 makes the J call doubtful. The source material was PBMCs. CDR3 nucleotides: TGTGCCAGCTCAAAGCGGGGAGGGTCCTACGAGCAGTACTTC. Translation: CASSKRGGSYEQYF.